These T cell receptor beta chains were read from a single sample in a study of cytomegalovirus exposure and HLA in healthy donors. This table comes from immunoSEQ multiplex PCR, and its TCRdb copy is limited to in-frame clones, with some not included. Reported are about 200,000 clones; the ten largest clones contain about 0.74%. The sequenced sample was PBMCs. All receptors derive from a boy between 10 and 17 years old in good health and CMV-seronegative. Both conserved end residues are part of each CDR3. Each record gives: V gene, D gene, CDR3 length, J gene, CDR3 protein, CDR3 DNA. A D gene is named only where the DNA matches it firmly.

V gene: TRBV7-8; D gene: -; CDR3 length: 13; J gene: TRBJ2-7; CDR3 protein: CASSSGTLYEQYF; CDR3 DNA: TGTGCCAGCAGCTCCGGGACTCTCTACGAGCAGTACTTC
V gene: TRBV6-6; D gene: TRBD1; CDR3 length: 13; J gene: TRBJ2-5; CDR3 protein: CASGFVRGETQYF; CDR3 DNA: TGTGCCAGCGGATTCGTCAGGGGGGAGACCCAGTACTTC
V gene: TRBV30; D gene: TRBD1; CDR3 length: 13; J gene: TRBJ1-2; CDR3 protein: CAWAGTANYGYTF; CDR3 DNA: TGTGCCTGGGCTGGGACAGCCAACTATGGCTACACCTTC
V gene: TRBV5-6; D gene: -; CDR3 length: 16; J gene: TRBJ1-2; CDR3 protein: CASSLLTSAEFYGYTF; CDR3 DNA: TGTGCCAGCAGCTTGCTCACGTCGGCGGAATTTTATGGCTACACCTTC
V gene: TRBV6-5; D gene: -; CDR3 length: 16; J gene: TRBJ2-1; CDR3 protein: CASSYWSTLSYNEQFF; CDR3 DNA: TGTGCCAGCAGTTACTGGTCAACTTTGTCCTACAATGAGCAGTTCTTC
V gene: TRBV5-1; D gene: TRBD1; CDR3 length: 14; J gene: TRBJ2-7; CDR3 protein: CASSATGTGYEQYF; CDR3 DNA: TGCGCCAGCAGCGCAACCGGGACAGGGTACGAGCAGTACTTC
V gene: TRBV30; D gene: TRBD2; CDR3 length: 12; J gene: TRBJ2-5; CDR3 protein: CAWAGGQETQYF; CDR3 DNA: TGTGCCTGGGCGGGGGGGCAAGAGACCCAGTACTTC
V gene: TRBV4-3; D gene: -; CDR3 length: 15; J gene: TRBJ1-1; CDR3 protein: CASSQDGRGYTEAFF; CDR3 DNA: TGCGCCAGCAGCCAAGATGGGAGGGGCTACACTGAAGCTTTCTTT
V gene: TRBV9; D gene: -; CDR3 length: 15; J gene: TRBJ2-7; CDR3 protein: CASSAQPTGIYEQYF; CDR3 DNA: TGTGCCAGCAGCGCCCAACCGACAGGAATCTACGAGCAGTACTTC
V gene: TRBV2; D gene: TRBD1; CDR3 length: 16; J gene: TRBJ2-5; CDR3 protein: CASSGLPGQGEETQYF; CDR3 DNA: TGTGCCAGCAGTGGGCTCCCGGGACAGGGAGAAGAGACCCAGTACTTC
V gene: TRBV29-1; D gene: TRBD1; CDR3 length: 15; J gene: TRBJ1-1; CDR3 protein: CSASGGGRVATEAFF; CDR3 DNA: TGCAGCGCCTCAGGGGGTGGCAGGGTCGCCACTGAAGCTTTCTTT
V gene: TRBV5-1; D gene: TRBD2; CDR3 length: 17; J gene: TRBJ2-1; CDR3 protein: CASSVSALAGGRNEQFF; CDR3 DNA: TGCGCCAGCAGCGTCTCGGCCCTAGCGGGGGGGCGCAATGAGCAGTTCTTC
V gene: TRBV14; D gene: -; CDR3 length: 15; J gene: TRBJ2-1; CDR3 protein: CASSRSYLTNNEQFF; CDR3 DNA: TGTGCCAGCAGCCGGAGCTATCTTACAAACAATGAGCAGTTCTTC
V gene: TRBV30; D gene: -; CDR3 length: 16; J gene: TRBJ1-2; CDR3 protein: CAWSPSPGHQNYGYTF; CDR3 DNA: TGTGCCTGGAGCCCGAGCCCCGGACACCAAAACTATGGCTACACCTTC
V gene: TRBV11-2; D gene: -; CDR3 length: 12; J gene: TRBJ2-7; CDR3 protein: CASSQGSYEQYF; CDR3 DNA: TGTGCCAGCAGCCAGGGGTCCTACGAGCAGTACTTC
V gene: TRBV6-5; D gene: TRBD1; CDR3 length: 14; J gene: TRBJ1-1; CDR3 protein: CASSSGQGPTEVFF; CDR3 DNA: TGTGCCAGCAGTTCTGGACAGGGGCCCACTGAAGTTTTCTTT